Below, 16 T cell receptor beta chains from the same sample are listed, as sequenced in a study of control samples from healthy donors and cancer patients. Clones were read by immunoSEQ multiplex PCR, and TCRdb kept only the in-frame ones, dropping some. The repertoire holds more than 110,000 clones, with roughly 89% as singletons. Sequencing input: blood. The receptors stem from a man aged 25 to 40 in good health.

V gene TRBV12-3 or TRBV12-4 combines with J gene TRBJ2-7, with D unclear. The CDR3 is made up of 10 amino acids. Trimming shortened V by 3 bases and J by 5 bases, and 2 bases separated the two germline ends. CDR3 DNA: TGTGCCAGCAGTTTCGACGAGCAGTACTTC. Translation gives CASSFDEQYF.

The table lists this clone with a count of one. J is TRBJ1-2 and V is TRBV15; no clear D gene. Trimming took 2 bases from V and 4 from J, leaving 14 bases between them. CDR1 is LNHNV and CDR2 is YYDKDF in the germline V gene (reference sequence). The CDR3 spans 15 residues. The CDR3 DNA follows: TGTGCCACCAGCAGATCCCCGACACAAATCTATGGCTACACCTTC. Protein: CATSRSPTQIYGYTF. The variable domain in full, with the rest retrieved from reference TRBV15 and TRBJ1-2, is DAMVIQNPRYQVTQFGKPVTLSCSQTLNHNVMYWYQQKSSQAPKLLFHYYDKDFNNEADTPDNFQSRRPNTSFCFLDIRSPGLGDTAMYLCATSRSPTQIYGYTFGSGTRLTVV.

The chain recombines TRBV4-2 with TRBJ1-3; D is undetermined. Germline CDR1 is LGHNA and CDR2 is YNFKEQ. This CDR3 region has 15 residues. Trimming shortened V by 0 bases and J by 4 bases, and 10 bases separated the two germline ends. The chain's CDR3 is CASSQDHPSGNTIYF. In DNA, the CDR3 is TGTGCCAGCAGCCAAGATCACCCTTCGGGAAACACCATATATTTT.

On this clone itself: Other DNA sequences in the same sample also yield this CDR3. The chain couples TRBV28 to TRBJ1-1; D unclear. CDR1 is MDHEN and CDR2 is SYDVKM in the germline V gene. The CDR3 runs 11 residues. Trimming shortened V by 3 bases and J by 6 bases, and 5 bases separated the two germline ends. The CDR3 bases are TGTGCCAGCAGTTTGGTGGCTGAAGCTTTCTTT. It specifies CASSLVAEAFF.

V and J are TRBV2 and TRBJ1-5, with a tentative D call TRBD1 (5 bases). CDR1 is SNHLY and CDR2 is FYNNEI in the germline V gene. The CDR3 runs to 13 residues. With 2 bases removed from V and 7 bases from J, the gap between germline ends came to 9 bases. Here the CDR3 reads CASSEWGWQPQHF. CDR3 sequence (DNA): TGTGCCAGCAGTGAATGGGGCTGGCAGCCCCAGCATTTT.

This rearrangement joins TRBV30 to TRBJ2-2, with D maybe TRBD2 (6 bases). The CDR3 is 15 amino acids. Per germline, CDR1 GTSNPN and CDR2 SVGIG (reference sequence). V was shortened by 2 bases and J by 2 bases, with 12 bases between the two germline ends. CDR3 nucleotides: TGTGCCTGGAGTAAGGGACTCCCTAACACCGGGGAGCTGTTTTTT. It translates to CAWSKGLPNTGELFF.

For the CDR3, the DNA is TGTGCCAGCAGCTTAGAGCAGGGCGTGAACACTGAAGCTTTCTTT. It encodes CASSLEQGVNTEAFF. The chain uses TRBV11-3 and TRBJ1-1; possible D gene TRBD1, 5 bases. CDR3 length: 15 amino acids. Between the trimmed V and J ends, which lost 0 bases and 0 bases, there was a span of 8 bases. The germline V gene has CDR1 SGHNT and CDR2 YENEEA.

The chain carries TRBV11-2 and TRBJ1-2; D is perhaps TRBD1 (5 bases). Trimming stripped 2 bases from V and 1 base from J, with 14 bases between. CDR1 SGHAT and CDR2 FQNNGV come from the germline V gene. This CDR3 contains 16 residues. The CDR3 nucleotides are TGTGCCAGCAGCTTATCGGGGCGAAACCTTAACTATGGCTACACCTTC. This encodes CASSLSGRNLNYGYTF. Based on the CDR3 plus reference TRBV11-2 and TRBJ1-2, the full variable domain is EAGVAQSPRYKIIEKRQSVAFWCNPISGHATLYWYQQILGQGPKLLIQFQNNGVVDDSQLPKDRFSAERLKGVDSTLKIQPAKLEDSAVYLCASSLSGRNLNYGYTFGSGTRLTVV.

This clone was seen a few times. The same CDR3 also results from other DNA sequences found in this sample. The V call is TRBV2, the J call TRBJ2-5; D unresolved. Germline CDR1 reads SNHLY; CDR2 reads FYNNEI. Trimming took 5 bases from V and 2 from J, leaving 3 bases between them. The CDR3 is 11 amino acids. Written as DNA, the CDR3 is TGTGCCAGCAGTTCTCAAGAGACCCAGTACTTC. It encodes CASSSQETQYF.

The V call is TRBV6-6, the J call TRBJ1-2; D not certain. This CDR3 spans 14 amino acids. Germline V gene sequence: CDR1 MNHNY, CDR2 SVGAGI (reference sequence). Trimming cost V 2 bases and J 1 base, with 8 bases left between them. The CDR3 loop is CASSYLEFNYGYTF. The CDR3 coding sequence is TGTGCCAGCAGTTACCTGGAATTTAACTATGGCTACACCTTC.

The genes are TRBV7-2 and TRBJ1-4, with D unclear. The CDR3 covers 14 residues. CDR1 is SGHTA and CDR2 is FQGNSA in the germline V gene. The germline V and J ends were trimmed by 2 bases and 5 bases, with 9 bases remaining between them. The CDR3: CASSLYLSNEKLFF. CDR3 nucleotides: TGTGCCAGCAGCTTATACCTCTCAAATGAAAAACTGTTTTTT.

With respect to this clone: Mismatch with germline at one junction end may stem from a read error. This chain uses TRBV7-7 with TRBJ2-1; 7 positions agree with TRBD1. The CDR3 totals 15 residues. CDR1 and CDR2 (germline): SSHAT, FNYEAQ (reference sequence). The CDR3 DNA is TGTGCTAGCAGCTTAGACCAGGGGGACTACAATGAGCAGTTCTTC. Protein sequence: CASSLDQGDYNEQFF.

The chain links TRBV6-5 to TRBJ2-1; D unclear. Trimming stripped 4 bases from V and 8 bases from J, with 15 bases between. The V gene's germline CDR1 is MNHEY and CDR2 SVGAGI. The CDR3 is made up of 14 amino acids. The CDR3 loop is CASSSNEEWDEQFF. The DNA of the CDR3 is TGTGCCAGCAGTTCGAACGAGGAGTGGGATGAGCAGTTCTTC.

This chain uses TRBV28 with TRBJ1-4, with TRBD1 matching 7 bases. The CDR3 has 11 amino acids. Trimming removed 8 bases from V and 11 bases from J; junction bases left unmatched: 5. CDR1 is MDHEN and CDR2 is SYDVKM in the germline V gene. CDR3 sequence: CASRKGAKLFF. The CDR3 region has the DNA TGTGCCAGCCGGAAGGGGGCGAAACTGTTTTTT.

This chain joins TRBV5-6 and TRBJ1-3; TRBD1 agrees at 7 bases. J was trimmed by 7 bases and V by 0 bases; bases with no gene match: 4. CDR3 length: 14 amino acids. Germline V gene lookup returns CDR1 SGHDT and CDR2 YYEEEE. The CDR3 DNA sequence: TGTGCCAGCAGCTTGGGACAGGGAAAGAACACCATATATTTT. Amino acids: CASSLGQGKNTIYF.

The rearrangement joins TRBV5-6 to TRBJ1-1, with 9 bases that match TRBD1. This CDR3 spans 15 amino acids. Germline V CDR1 and CDR2: SGHDT, YYEEEE. Germline trimming cut 3 bases from V and 6 bases from J; bases unmatched to any gene: 9. In nucleotides, the CDR3 is TGTGCCAGCAGCTCGCCGGGACAGGGCACGGCTGAAGCTTTCTTT. As protein: CASSSPGQGTAEAFF.